This T cell receptor (beta chain) came from a study of T cell changes during pregnancy in multiple sclerosis. Profiling relied on immunoSEQ multiplex PCR, and the TCRdb table lists in-frame clones only, not all of them. The table has about 60,000 clones, approximately 94% seen once. CDR3 length equals 12 residues. V was trimmed by 4 bases and J by 2 bases, leaving 6 bases between them. Germline CDR1 is ENHRY and CDR2 is SYGVKD. The sample in question was CD8+ T cells from peripheral blood mononuclear cells, obtained in the second trimester of pregnancy. This clonotype was obtained from a female donor with multiple sclerosis, enrolled in a pregnancy study. This rearrangement joins TRBV10-3 to TRBJ2-7; no clear D gene. CDR3 region: CAISAVTYEQYF. The CDR3 nucleotides are TGTGCCATCAGTGCTGTAACCTACGAGCAGTACTTC.